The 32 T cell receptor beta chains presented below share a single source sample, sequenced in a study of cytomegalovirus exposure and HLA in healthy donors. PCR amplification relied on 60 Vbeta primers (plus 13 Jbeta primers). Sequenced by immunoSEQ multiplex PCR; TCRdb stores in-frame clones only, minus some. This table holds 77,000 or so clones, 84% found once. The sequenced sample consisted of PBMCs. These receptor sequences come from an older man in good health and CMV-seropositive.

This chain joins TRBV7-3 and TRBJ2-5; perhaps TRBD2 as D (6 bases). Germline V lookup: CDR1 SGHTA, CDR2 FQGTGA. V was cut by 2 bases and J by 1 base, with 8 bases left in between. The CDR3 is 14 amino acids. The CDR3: CASSLGGTQETQYF. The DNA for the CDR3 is TGTGCCAGCAGCTTAGGAGGGACCCAAGAGACCCAGTACTTC. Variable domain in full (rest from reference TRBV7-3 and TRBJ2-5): GAGVSQTPSNKVTEKGKYVELRCDPISGHTALYWYRQSLGQGPEFLIYFQGTGAADDSGLPNDRFFAVRPEGSVSTLKIQRTERGDSAVYLCASSLGGTQETQYFGPGTRLLVL.

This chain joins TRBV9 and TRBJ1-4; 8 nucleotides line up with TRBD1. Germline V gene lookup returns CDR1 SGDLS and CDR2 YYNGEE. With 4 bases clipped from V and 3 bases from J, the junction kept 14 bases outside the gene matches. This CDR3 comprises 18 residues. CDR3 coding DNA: TGTGCCAGCAGCTCTCCAAGGGGCAGGGGGCTCGCTAATGAAAAACTGTTTTTT. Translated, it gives CASSSPRGRGLANEKLFF. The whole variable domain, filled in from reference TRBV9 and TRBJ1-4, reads DSGVTQTPKHLITATGQRVTLRCSPRSGDLSVYWYQQSLDQGLQFLIQYYNGEERAKGNILERFSAQQFPDLHSELNLSSLELGDSALYFCASSSPRGRGLANEKLFFGSGTQLSVL.

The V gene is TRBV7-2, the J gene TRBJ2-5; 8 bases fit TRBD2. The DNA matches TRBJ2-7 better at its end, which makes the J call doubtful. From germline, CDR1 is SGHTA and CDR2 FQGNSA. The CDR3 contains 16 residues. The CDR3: CASSLNVGRVSYEQYF. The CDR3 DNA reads TGTGCCAGCAGCTTAAACGTCGGGAGGGTTTCCTACGAGCAGTACTTC.

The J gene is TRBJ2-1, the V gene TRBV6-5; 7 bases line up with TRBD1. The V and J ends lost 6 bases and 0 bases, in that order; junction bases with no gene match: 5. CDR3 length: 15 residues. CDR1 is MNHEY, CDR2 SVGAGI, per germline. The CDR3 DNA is TGTGCCAGCAGACGACAGGGTAGCTCCTACAATGAGCAGTTCTTC. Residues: CASRRQGSSYNEQFF.

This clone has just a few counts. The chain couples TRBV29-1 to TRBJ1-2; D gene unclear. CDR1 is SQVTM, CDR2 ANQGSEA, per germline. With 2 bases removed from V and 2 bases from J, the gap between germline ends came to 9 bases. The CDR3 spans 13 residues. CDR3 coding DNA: TGCAGCGTTGAAAGGGAGTTCAACTATGGCTACACCTTC. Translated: CSVEREFNYGYTF.

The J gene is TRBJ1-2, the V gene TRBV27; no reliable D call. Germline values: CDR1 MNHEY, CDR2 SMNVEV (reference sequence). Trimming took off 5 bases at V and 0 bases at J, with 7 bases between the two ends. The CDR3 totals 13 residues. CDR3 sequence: CASSLTSNYGYTF. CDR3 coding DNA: TGTGCCAGCAGTCTGACATCTAACTATGGCTACACCTTC.

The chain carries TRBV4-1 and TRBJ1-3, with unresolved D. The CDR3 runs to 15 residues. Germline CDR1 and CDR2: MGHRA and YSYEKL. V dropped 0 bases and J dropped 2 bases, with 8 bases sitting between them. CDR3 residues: CASSQDRQTGNTIYF. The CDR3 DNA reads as TGCGCCAGCAGCCAAGATAGACAAACTGGAAACACCATATATTTT.

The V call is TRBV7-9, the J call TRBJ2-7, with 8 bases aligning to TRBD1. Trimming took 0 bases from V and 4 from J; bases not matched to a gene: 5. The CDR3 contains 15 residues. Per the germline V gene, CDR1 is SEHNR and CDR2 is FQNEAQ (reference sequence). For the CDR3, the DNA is TGTGCCAGCAGCTTAGCCCAGGGGGCGAAATACGAGCAGTACTTC. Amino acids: CASSLAQGAKYEQYF.

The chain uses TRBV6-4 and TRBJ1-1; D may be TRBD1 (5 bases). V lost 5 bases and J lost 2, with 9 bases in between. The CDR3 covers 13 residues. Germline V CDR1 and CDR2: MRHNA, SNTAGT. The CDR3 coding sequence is TGTGCCAGCAGTTCCAGGGAAAACACTGAAGCTTTCTTT. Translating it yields CASSSRENTEAFF.

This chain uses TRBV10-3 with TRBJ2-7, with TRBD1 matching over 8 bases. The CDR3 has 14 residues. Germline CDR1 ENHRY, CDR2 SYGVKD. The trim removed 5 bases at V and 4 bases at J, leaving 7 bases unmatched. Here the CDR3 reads CAISSGTGSYEQYF. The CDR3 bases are TGTGCCATCAGTTCCGGGACAGGCTCTTACGAGCAGTACTTC.

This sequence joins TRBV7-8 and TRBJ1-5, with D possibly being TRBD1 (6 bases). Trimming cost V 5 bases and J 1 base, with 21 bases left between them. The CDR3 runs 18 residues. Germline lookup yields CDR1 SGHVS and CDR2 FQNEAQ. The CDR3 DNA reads TGTGCCAGCAGCCTCAGGGACATCCAGCCGGGGAGCAATCAGCCCCAGCATTTT. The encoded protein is CASSLRDIQPGSNQPQHF.

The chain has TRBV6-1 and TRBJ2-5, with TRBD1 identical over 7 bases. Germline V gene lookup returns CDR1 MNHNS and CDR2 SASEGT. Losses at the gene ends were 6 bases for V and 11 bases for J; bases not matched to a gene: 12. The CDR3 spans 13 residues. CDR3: CASRLGQELEQYF. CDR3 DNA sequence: TGTGCCAGCAGGCTCGGACAGGAGTTGGAGCAGTACTTC.

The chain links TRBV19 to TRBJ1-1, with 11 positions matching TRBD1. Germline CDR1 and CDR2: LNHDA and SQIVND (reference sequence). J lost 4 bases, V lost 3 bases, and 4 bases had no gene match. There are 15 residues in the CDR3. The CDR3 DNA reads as TGTGCCAGTAGTATCGGACAGGGGGCTTTCACTGAAGCTTTCTTT. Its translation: CASSIGQGAFTEAFF.

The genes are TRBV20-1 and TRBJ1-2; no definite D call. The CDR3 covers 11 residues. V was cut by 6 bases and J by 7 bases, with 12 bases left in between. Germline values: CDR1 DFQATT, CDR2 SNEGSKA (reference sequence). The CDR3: CSAPAVVGYTF. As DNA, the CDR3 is TGCAGTGCACCAGCGGTGGTTGGCTACACCTTC.

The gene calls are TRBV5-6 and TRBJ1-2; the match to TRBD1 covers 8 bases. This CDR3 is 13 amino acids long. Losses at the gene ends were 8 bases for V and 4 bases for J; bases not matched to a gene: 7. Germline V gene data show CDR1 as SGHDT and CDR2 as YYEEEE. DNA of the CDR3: TGTGCCAGTCGGGACAGGAGGCTCTATGGCTACACCTTC. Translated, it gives CASRDRRLYGYTF.

The CDR3, as DNA: TGCAGCGTTGGGGAGGGAACAGATACGCAGTATTTT. Amino acids: CSVGEGTDTQYF. The chain is built from TRBV29-1 and TRBJ2-3; 7 nucleotides line up with TRBD2. The trim removed 4 bases at V and 3 bases at J, leaving 1 base unmatched. Per germline, CDR1 SQVTM and CDR2 ANQGSEA. The CDR3 is 12 residues long.

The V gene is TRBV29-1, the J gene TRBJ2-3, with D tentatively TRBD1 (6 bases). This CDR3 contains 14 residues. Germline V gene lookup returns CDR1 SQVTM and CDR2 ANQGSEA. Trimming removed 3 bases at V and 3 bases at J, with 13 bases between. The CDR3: CSVDLRGLTDTQYF. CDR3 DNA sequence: TGCAGCGTTGACCTCAGGGGTTTAACAGATACGCAGTATTTT.

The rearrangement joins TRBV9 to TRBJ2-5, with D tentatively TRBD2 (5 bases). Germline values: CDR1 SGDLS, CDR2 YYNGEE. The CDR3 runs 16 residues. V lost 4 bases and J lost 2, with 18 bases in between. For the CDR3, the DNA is TGTGCCAGCAGCAAAGACATCGCGGGTAGGCAAGAGACCCAGTACTTC. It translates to CASSKDIAGRQETQYF.

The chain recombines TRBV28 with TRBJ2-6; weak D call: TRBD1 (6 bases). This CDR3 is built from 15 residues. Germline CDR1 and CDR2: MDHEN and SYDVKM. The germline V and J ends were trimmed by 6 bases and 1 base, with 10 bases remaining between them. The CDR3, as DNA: TGTGCCAGCAGAGGTCAGGGGTCTGGGGCCAACGTCCTGACTTTC. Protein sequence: CASRGQGSGANVLTF.

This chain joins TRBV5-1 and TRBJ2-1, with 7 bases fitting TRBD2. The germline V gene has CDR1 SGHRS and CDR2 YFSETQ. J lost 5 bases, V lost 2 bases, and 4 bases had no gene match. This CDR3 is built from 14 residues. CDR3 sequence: CASSFGGYDNEQFF. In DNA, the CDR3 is TGCGCCAGCAGCTTCGGGGGGTACGACAATGAGCAGTTCTTC. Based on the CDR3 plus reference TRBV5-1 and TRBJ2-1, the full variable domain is KAGVTQTPRYLIKTRGQQVTLSCSPISGHRSVSWYQQTPGQGLQFLFEYFSETQRNKGNFPGRFSGRQFSNSRSEMNVSTLELGDSALYLCASSFGGYDNEQFFGPGTRLTVL.

In nucleotides, the CDR3 is TGTGCCAGCAGCTACGGACACTACGAGCAGTACTTC. Translation gives CASSYGHYEQYF. The V and J genes are TRBV28 and TRBJ2-5, with D maybe TRBD1 (5 bases). Matching the DNA end better, TRBJ2-7 makes the J call doubtful. The CDR3 runs to 12 residues. Germline V lookup: CDR1 MDHEN, CDR2 SYDVKM.

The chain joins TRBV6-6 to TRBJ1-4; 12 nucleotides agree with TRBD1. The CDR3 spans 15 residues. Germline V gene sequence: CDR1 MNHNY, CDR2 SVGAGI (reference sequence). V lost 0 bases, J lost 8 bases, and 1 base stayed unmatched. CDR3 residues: CASSYSGTGGEKLFF. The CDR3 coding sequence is TGTGCCAGCAGTTACTCAGGGACAGGGGGCGAAAAACTGTTTTTT.

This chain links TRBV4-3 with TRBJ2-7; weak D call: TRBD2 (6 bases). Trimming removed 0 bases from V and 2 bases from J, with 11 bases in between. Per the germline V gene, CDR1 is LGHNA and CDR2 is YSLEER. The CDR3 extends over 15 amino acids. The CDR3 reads CASSQDLSGAYEQYF. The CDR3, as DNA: TGCGCCAGCAGCCAAGATCTTAGCGGAGCCTACGAGCAGTACTTC.

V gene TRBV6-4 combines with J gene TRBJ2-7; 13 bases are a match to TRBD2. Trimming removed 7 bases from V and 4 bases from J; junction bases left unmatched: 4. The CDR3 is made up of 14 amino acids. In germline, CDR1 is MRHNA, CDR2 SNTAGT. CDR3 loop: CASTGTSGAYEQYF. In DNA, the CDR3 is TGTGCCAGCACTGGGACTAGCGGGGCATACGAGCAGTACTTC.

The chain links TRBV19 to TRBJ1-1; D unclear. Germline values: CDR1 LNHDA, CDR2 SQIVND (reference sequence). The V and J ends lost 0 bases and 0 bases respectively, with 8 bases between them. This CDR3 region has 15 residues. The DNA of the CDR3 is TGTGCCAGTAGTATAGAGGGAGTCATGAACACTGAAGCTTTCTTT. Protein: CASSIEGVMNTEAFF.

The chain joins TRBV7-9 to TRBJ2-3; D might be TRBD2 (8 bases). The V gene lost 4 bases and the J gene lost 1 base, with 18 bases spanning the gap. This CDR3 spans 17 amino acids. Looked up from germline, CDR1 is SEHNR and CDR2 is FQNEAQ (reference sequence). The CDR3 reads CASSSRAGGQGTDTQYF. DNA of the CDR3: TGTGCCAGCAGCTCCCGGGCGGGAGGACAGGGCACAGATACGCAGTATTTT.

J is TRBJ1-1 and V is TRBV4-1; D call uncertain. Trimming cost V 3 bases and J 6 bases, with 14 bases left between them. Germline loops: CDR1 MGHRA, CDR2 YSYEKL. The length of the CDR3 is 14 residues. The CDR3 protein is CASSQLTSGAEAFF. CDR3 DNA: TGCGCCAGCAGCCAGCTTACCTCGGGAGCTGAAGCTTTCTTT.

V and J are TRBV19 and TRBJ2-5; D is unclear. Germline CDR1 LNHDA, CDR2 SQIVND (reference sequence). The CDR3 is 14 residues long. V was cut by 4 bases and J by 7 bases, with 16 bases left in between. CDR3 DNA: TGTGCCAGTAGTACCCCGATGGGCCCCTGGACCCAGTACTTC. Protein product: CASSTPMGPWTQYF.

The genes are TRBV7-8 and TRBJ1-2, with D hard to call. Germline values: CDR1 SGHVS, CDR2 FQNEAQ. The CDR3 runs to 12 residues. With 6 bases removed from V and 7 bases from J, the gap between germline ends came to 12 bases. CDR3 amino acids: CASSPDEGGYTF. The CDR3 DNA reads TGTGCCAGCAGTCCAGACGAGGGTGGCTACACCTTC.

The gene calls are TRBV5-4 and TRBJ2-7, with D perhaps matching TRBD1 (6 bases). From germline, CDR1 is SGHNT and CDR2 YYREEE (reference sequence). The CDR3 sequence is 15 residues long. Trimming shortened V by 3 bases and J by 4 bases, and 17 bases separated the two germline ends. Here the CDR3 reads CASSSYRVGPYEQYF. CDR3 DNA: TGTGCCAGCAGCTCATACAGGGTAGGACCGTACGAGCAGTACTTC. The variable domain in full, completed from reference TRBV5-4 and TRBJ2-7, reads ETGVTQSPTHLIKTRGQQVTLRCSSQSGHNTVSWYQQALGQGPQFIFQYYREEENGRGNFPPRFSGLQFPNYSSELNVNALELDDSALYLCASSSYRVGPYEQYFGPGTRLTVT.

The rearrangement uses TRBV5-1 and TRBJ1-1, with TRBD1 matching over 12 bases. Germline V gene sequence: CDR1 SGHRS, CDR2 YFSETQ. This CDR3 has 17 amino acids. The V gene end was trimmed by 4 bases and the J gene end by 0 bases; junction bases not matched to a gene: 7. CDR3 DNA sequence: TGCGCCAGCAGCCCGGTCGGGACAGGGGGCATGAACACTGAAGCTTTCTTT. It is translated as CASSPVGTGGMNTEAFF. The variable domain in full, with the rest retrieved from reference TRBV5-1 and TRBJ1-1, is KAGVTQTPRYLIKTRGQQVTLSCSPISGHRSVSWYQQTPGQGLQFLFEYFSETQRNKGNFPGRFSGRQFSNSRSEMNVSTLELGDSALYLCASSPVGTGGMNTEAFFGQGTRLTVV.

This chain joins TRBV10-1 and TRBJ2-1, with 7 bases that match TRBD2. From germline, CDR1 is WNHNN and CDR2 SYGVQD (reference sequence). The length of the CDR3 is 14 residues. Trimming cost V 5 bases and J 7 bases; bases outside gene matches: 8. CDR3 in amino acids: CASSTSAIGNEQFF. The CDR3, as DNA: TGCGCCAGCAGTACTAGCGCTATTGGGAATGAGCAGTTCTTC.